The rows below give T cell receptor beta chains drawn from one sample of a study of T-cell memory formation after mild COVID-19. TCRdb reanalysed the 5' RACE reads using MiXCR and keeps one entry per CDR3 protein. Of around 110,000 distinct CDR3 sequences in the sample, about 15% were seen once. Material: PBMCs or a T cell subset sorted from them (not recorded which). The receptors were gathered from an adult woman who had mild COVID-19 (a few samples of this study predate the infection). Cell type and time point are not known. The conserved cysteine and the conserved F or W are not part of the CDR3 here. A clone size is listed for some rows: how often the clone was seen (once, few, many), or a class if it is expanded.

CDR3	size	J	V
ASAAGTSRDEQF	few	TRBJ2-1	TRBV12-3/TRBV12-4
ASSPQGTWREKLF	.	TRBJ1-4	TRBV7-2
ASSEAGTGSVSPLH	few	TRBJ1-6	TRBV2
ASSLVLGEQY	.	TRBJ2-7	TRBV7-6
ASTPTARGQAEAF	.	TRBJ1-1	TRBV5-1
ASSPEGSLPQY	few	TRBJ2-3	TRBV4-2
SGYGDTHNEQF	.	TRBJ2-1	TRBV29-1
SARDDRDYTGELF	.	TRBJ2-2	TRBV20-1
ASSYSGTGETYEQY	many	TRBJ2-7	TRBV4-3
ASSSLTGVQDYGYT	.	TRBJ1-2	TRBV5-5
ASSVGGGSGIRWDTPYDEQF	few	TRBJ2-1	TRBV9
ASRAAGWATEQY	few	TRBJ2-7	TRBV12-3/TRBV12-4
ASSQVEGTDTQY	few	TRBJ2-3	TRBV4-1
ASSYGATEAF	few	TRBJ1-1	TRBV6-5
ASSVTDRGSSYEQY	.	TRBJ2-7	TRBV27
ASRYPSDSTNYGYT	few	TRBJ1-2	TRBV12-3/TRBV12-4
ASSQDWSAGVG	.	TRBJ2-7	TRBV4-1
ASSVSDWDEQF	.	TRBJ2-1	TRBV6-1
ASSLGLTEQY	few	TRBJ2-7	TRBV11-2
ASSPGTKPDTQY	few	TRBJ2-3	TRBV12-3/TRBV12-4
SALRGGGLNTEAF	.	TRBJ1-1	TRBV20-1
ASSHGQGHEQY	.	TRBJ2-7	TRBV7-9
ASSLSGLNEQY	few	TRBJ2-7	TRBV27
ASSSRDNPYEQY	few	TRBJ2-7	TRBV5-1
ASSLAVRLAGVGETQY	few	TRBJ2-5	TRBV12-3/TRBV12-4
ASSSQGPDGNQPQH	few	TRBJ1-5	TRBV7-8
ASSLTSHTDTQY	few	TRBJ2-3	TRBV7-9
ASSVAGSTDTQY	.	TRBJ2-3	TRBV9
ASSLTGRGGEKLF	few	TRBJ1-4	TRBV12-3/TRBV12-4
SVRDSYGYT	.	TRBJ1-2	TRBV29-1
ASSLYHRGGYYEQY	few	TRBJ2-7	TRBV11-2
ASSLSGRSNEQF	.	TRBJ2-1	TRBV27
ASSQDASGTADTQY	.	TRBJ2-3	TRBV4-3
ASSSTGTGGGDTQY	few	TRBJ2-3	TRBV12-3/TRBV12-4
SVDGLREAPTYEQY	many	TRBJ2-7	TRBV29-1
ASSPGLPGGKGNT	.	TRBJ1-2	TRBV27
ASSLFLSTTEQF	.	TRBJ2-1	TRBV7-9
ASSLVFGAGTEAYEQY	.	TRBJ2-7	TRBV11-2
ASSQSSYQYNEQF	.	TRBJ2-1	TRBV14
ASSQPTGASTGELF	.	TRBJ2-2	TRBV5-1
ASSQEHRENDEQY	.	TRBJ2-7	TRBV4-3
ASSFVSGDGELF	.	TRBJ2-2	TRBV12-3/TRBV12-4
ASSGNSNQPQH	.	TRBJ1-5	TRBV10-2
SARSAGTRETQY	few	TRBJ2-5	TRBV20-1
ASSSKDSSTGYT	.	TRBJ1-2	TRBV13
ASSPRDRSAEAF	few	TRBJ1-1	TRBV14
ASSKTGTYNEQF	.	TRBJ2-1	TRBV27